A selection of T cell receptor beta chains follows, all from one sample in a study of T cell repertoires in cytomegalovirus infection. TCRdb re-analysed the reads in MiXCR, keeping a single row per CDR3 protein. In the table there are about 120,000 distinct CDR3 sequences, 10% of which are singletons. What these receptors recognize is not known. The sequenced sample consisted of PBMCs, sequenced either directly or after in vitro stimulation (not recorded which). These receptors were collected from a human donor in good health (CMV status not recorded). Some clones in this sample may be carry-over from other donors' samples. CDR3s include the opening cysteine and the closing phenylalanine or tryptophan. D genes are given only for firm matches. For some rows the clone size is stated as once, few or many, or as a class when expanded; others skip it.

>-|-|TRBV20-1|13|TRBJ2-1
TGCAGTGCTAGGGACAGTGCCAGGTATGAGCAGTTCTTC
CSARDSARYEQFF
>TRBD1|few|TRBV18|17|TRBJ2-5
TGTGCCAGCTCATCCACAAAAATCGGGACAGACCAAGAGACCCAGTACTTC
CASSSTKIGTDQETQYF
>-|many|TRBV7-9|14|TRBJ2-1
TGTGCCAGCAGCTTACAGGGAAGAGGGCTTGAGCAGTTCTTC
CASSLQGRGLEQFF
>-|few|TRBV20-1|13|TRBJ2-3
TGCAGTGCTAGACCACGAAACACAGATACGCAGTATTTT
CSARPRNTDTQYF
>TRBD1|few|TRBV5-1|15|TRBJ2-1
TGCGCCAGCAGCTTAACCTGGGACAGTAGAGATGAGCAGTTCTTC
CASSLTWDSRDEQFF
>-|-|TRBV7-8|13|TRBJ2-7
TGTGCCAGCAGCCCGAGGGTAGCTGGGGAGCAGTACTTC
CASSPRVAGEQYF
>TRBD1|many|TRBV18|14|TRBJ1-1
TGTGCCAGCTCACCGGACAGGGGGAACACTGAAGCTTTCTTT
CASSPDRGNTEAFF
>TRBD2|many|TRBV6-2/TRBV6-3|14|TRBJ2-1
TGTGCCAGCAGTTGGACTAGCGGGTACAATGAGCAGTTCTTC
CASSWTSGYNEQFF
>-|many|TRBV27|14|TRBJ2-3
TGTGCCAGCAGAACAGGGTCAGGCACAGATACGCAGTATTTT
CASRTGSGTDTQYF
>TRBD2|few|TRBV6-1|14|TRBJ2-7
TGTGCCAGCAGTACTAGCGGGAGGACCTACGAGCAGTACTTC
CASSTSGRTYEQYF
>TRBD1|many|TRBV4-1|14|TRBJ2-5
TGCGCCAGCAGTCGGGACAGGGGCTATGAGACCCAGTACTTC
CASSRDRGYETQYF
>-|many|TRBV20-1|15|TRBJ1-3
TGCAGTGCTAGAGCCCGGGGGCTGAGAGGAAACACCATATATTTT
CSARARGLRGNTIYF
>TRBD2|-|TRBV7-2|15|TRBJ2-1
TGTGCCAGCAGCGACACTAGCGGGAGGGACAATGAGCAGTTCTTC
CASSDTSGRDNEQFF
>TRBD1|few|TRBV2|18|TRBJ2-7
TGTGCCAGCAGTGAGAACTCGTTGTTTGGGACAGGGACCTACGAGCAGTACTTC
CASSENSLFGTGTYEQYF
>-|few|TRBV7-4|14|TRBJ1-1
TGTGCCAGCAGCTTCCGAGGGGTTGACACTGAAGCTTTCTTT
CASSFRGVDTEAFF
>TRBD2|many|TRBV7-9|14|TRBJ2-7
TGTGCCAGCAGCTTCAGGACTAGATACTACGAGCAGTACTTC
CASSFRTRYYEQYF
>-|many|TRBV5-6|15|TRBJ2-7
TGTGCCAGCAGCCCGGACTTAGGAGTCGCCTACGAGCAGTACTTC
CASSPDLGVAYEQYF
>TRBD2|few|TRBV19|13|TRBJ2-5
TGTGCCAGTAGTGGGACTACCCAAGAGACCCAGTACTTC
CASSGTTQETQYF
>-|few|TRBV4-1|12|TRBJ1-1
TGCGCCAGCAGCCAACGCGGGAGGGGAGCTTTCTTT
CASSQRGRGAFF
>TRBD2|-|TRBV9|15|TRBJ2-7
TGTGCCAGCAGCGTCTCGACTAGCGCCCTCTACGAGCAGTACTTC
CASSVSTSALYEQYF
>-|-|TRBV23-1|12|TRBJ2-1
TGCGCCAGCAGTCAATCCGGATGGACGCAGTTCTTC
CASSQSGWTQFF
>-|many|TRBV7-2|12|TRBJ2-5
TGTGCCAGCAGCCCTCGGCAAGAGACCCAGTACTTC
CASSPRQETQYF
>TRBD1|-|TRBV19|15|TRBJ1-2
TGTGCCAGTAGTATCCCGAAACAGGGGGCGGGTGGCTACACCTTC
CASSIPKQGAGGYTF
>TRBD2|few|TRBV15|18|TRBJ2-1
TGTGCCACCAGCACAAGACAGGGACTAGCGGGCTCCTACAATGAGCAGTTCTTC
CATSTRQGLAGSYNEQFF
>-|many|TRBV7-2|15|TRBJ2-7
TGTGCCAGCAGCTCCCAGGTTGCGGGACCTTACGAGCAGTACTTC
CASSSQVAGPYEQYF
>-|-|TRBV27|12|TRBJ2-7
TGTGCCAGCCGGAGGGCCACCTACGAGCAGTACTTC
CASRRATYEQYF
>TRBD2|-|TRBV27|16|TRBJ2-1
TGTGCCAGCAGTTTGCGCGGGAGGGCCCCCTACAATGAGCAGTTCTTC
CASSLRGRAPYNEQFF
>-|many|TRBV7-9|13|TRBJ2-5
TGTGCCAGCAGTTCGGGAGAGTGGGAGACCCAGTACTTC
CASSSGEWETQYF
>-|many|TRBV24-1|15|TRBJ2-2
TGTGCCACCGGGGGCGGCAGGGCGGGCACCGGGGAGCTGTTTTTT
CATGGGRAGTGELFF
>TRBD2|many|TRBV11-3|20|TRBJ2-1
TGTGCCAGCAGCCAGGGGGGGTGGGGGCGGGAGGGCCGATCCTACAATGAGCAGTTCTTC
CASSQGGWGREGRSYNEQFF
>-|many|TRBV7-2|13|TRBJ1-1
TGTGCCAGCAGCTTAGGAGGGAACGCTGAAGCTTTCTTT
CASSLGGNAEAFF
>TRBD1|-|TRBV3-1|16|TRBJ2-6
TGTGCCAGCAGCCTCCGGACAGGCTCTGGGGCCAACGTCCTGACTTTC
CASSLRTGSGANVLTF
>-|many|TRBV6-2/TRBV6-3|15|TRBJ2-5
TGTGCCAGCAGTCCCCCCCTTGATGGGTCAGAGACCCAGTACTTC
CASSPPLDGSETQYF
>-|few|TRBV11-2|13|TRBJ2-1
TGTGCCAGCAGCTTAATGGGCTACAATGAGCAGTTCTTC
CASSLMGYNEQFF
>-|few|TRBV6-2/TRBV6-3|10|TRBJ2-2
TGTGCCAGCAGGGACGGGGAGCTGTTTTTT
CASRDGELFF
>TRBD2|-|TRBV6-8|15|TRBJ2-1
TGTGCCAGCAGTTTAACCTGGACTAGCGGGAAGGGGCAGTTCTTC
CASSLTWTSGKGQFF
>-|few|TRBV6-2/TRBV6-3|12|TRBJ2-7
TGTGCCAGCAGTTACCCACAGGGCGAGCAGTACTTC
CASSYPQGEQYF
>-|few|TRBV10-3|12|TRBJ1-5
TGTGCCATCAGTGAGGGCCCGGCGCCCCAGCATTTT
CAISEGPAPQHF
>-|few|TRBV28|15|TRBJ1-1
TGTGCCAGCAGTACCTTTCAGGGACTTAACACTGAAGCTTTCTTT
CASSTFQGLNTEAFF
>-|-|TRBV10-2|14|TRBJ2-1
TGCGCCAGCGCTGAGGGGAGCTCCTACAATGAGCAGTTCTTC
CASAEGSSYNEQFF
>TRBD1|-|TRBV7-6|14|TRBJ1-1
TGTGCCAGCAGCTTTCTCTCGAGACAGGGGGAAGCTTTCTTT
CASSFLSRQGEAFF
>TRBD2|many|TRBV15|17|TRBJ2-3
TGTGCCACCAGCGACTCTCGACTAGCGGGTAACACAGATACGCAGTATTTT
CATSDSRLAGNTDTQYF
>-|many|TRBV28|13|TRBJ1-2
TGTGCCAGCAGTTTCTACAGTCGCTATGGCTACACCTTC
CASSFYSRYGYTF